This T cell receptor beta chain derives from a study of T cells in Graves' hyperthyroidism and ophthalmopathy. Study-wide results and limits: Patients with ophthalmopathy were separated from those with stable hyperthyroidism by a 13 V-J model. Before onset, by a median of approximately 6.8 months, the model predicted ophthalmopathy.

There are many counts of this clonotype. No antigen is known for it. Calling Graves' hyperthyroidism stable meant ophthalmopathy did not progress within 18 months. Exclusion of a patient resulted from uncontrolled infection, other autoimmune disease, pregnancy or lactation. The CDR3 regions of TCR beta were amplified from RNA transcripts. HTBI primers were used for first-round RT-PCR of the TCR CDR3. TCRdb passed the multiplex PCR reads through MiXCR, listing each CDR3 protein once. The sample yields about 540,000 distinct CDR3 sequences, about 43% seen once. The germline V gene encodes CDR1 LNHNV and CDR2 YYDKDF (reference sequence). This CDR3 has 15 residues. Trimming left V 5 bases short and J 0 bases short, with 13 bases between.

Sequenced sample: peripheral blood or thyroid tissue (not recorded which). This sequence joins TRBV15 and TRBJ1-1, with D possibly being TRBD1 (5 bases). This TCR derives from a woman younger than 30 with Graves' hyperthyroidism. CDR3 protein: CATSGEGTVNTEAFF. The CDR3 DNA follows: TGTGCCACCAGCGGGGAGGGGACGGTGAACACTGAAGCTTTCTTT. The variable domain in full, with the rest retrieved from reference TRBV15 and TRBJ1-1, is DAMVIQNPRYQVTQFGKPVTLSCSQTLNHNVMYWYQQKSSQAPKLLFHYYDKDFNNEADTPDNFQSRRPNTSFCFLDIRSPGLGDTAMYLCATSGEGTVNTEAFFGQGTRLTVV.